What follows describes a single TCR beta chain. The data were obtained in a study of blood T cell repertoires in COVID-19. Overall study context: Sample material is recorded as cDNA or gDNA derived from T cells, B-cell-depleted T cells, or PBMCs.

The assay was immunoSEQ multiplex PCR, and TCRdb's table has in-frame clones only and misses some. The sample lists some 290,000 clones; roughly 85% were seen once. Sequenced material: peripheral blood. The source is a man aged 60-69 years who had recovered from COVID-19.

CDR3 loop: CASSQFKVGGSTGELFF. The CDR3 DNA follows: TGTGCCAGCAGCCAATTTAAAGTAGGGGGCTCGACCGGGGAGCTGTTTTTT. The J gene is TRBJ2-2, the V gene TRBV14; 7 bases fit TRBD1. The CDR3 runs 17 residues. The V gene end was trimmed by 2 bases and the J gene end by 5 bases; junction bases not matched to a gene: 11. CDR1 SGHDN and CDR2 FVKESK come from the germline V gene.